This is a list of T cell receptor beta chains from one sample in a study of blood T cell repertoires in COVID-19. Using immunoSEQ multiplex PCR, the repertoire was profiled, and TCRdb retains in-frame clones only, with some absent. The data show tens of thousands of clones, roughly 76% seen once. What was sequenced was peripheral blood. The origin of the receptors is a woman of 80 years or more with active or convalescent COVID-19. CDR3s include the opening cysteine and the closing phenylalanine or tryptophan. A D gene is named only where the DNA matches it firmly. Rows may omit the clone size; those that give it use once, few, many or a size class.

d_call	v_call	clone_size	j_call	cdr3_aa	cdr3_nt
TRBD1	TRBV7-6	-	TRBJ2-7	CASSLGQGFYEQYF	TGTGCCAGCAGCTTAGGACAGGGTTTCTACGAGCAGTACTTC
-	TRBV2	-	TRBJ1-3	CASNQLLQGSGNTIYF	TGTGCCAGCAATCAACTCCTACAGGGTTCTGGAAACACCATATATTTT
-	TRBV15	-	TRBJ1-3	CATRQHSGNTIYF	TGTGCCACCAGACAGCACTCTGGAAACACCATATATTTT
-	TRBV5-3	few	TRBJ1-5	CARIRVGQIVNQPQHF	TGTGCCAGAATCCGGGTGGGGCAGATTGTTAATCAGCCCCAGCATTTT
TRBD2	TRBV19	-	TRBJ2-1	CASSIVASGGNEQFF	TGTGCCAGTAGTATCGTGGCTAGCGGGGGCAATGAGCAGTTCTTC
-	TRBV4-1	-	TRBJ2-1	CASSQGLAASPYNEQFF	TGCGCCAGCAGCCAAGGGCTCGCGGCTAGTCCCTACAATGAGCAGTTCTTC
-	TRBV5-4	-	TRBJ1-2	CASSLEPVYGYTF	TGTGCCAGCAGCTTGGAACCGGTCTATGGCTACACCTTC
-	TRBV7-9	-	TRBJ2-3	CASSFQGAGGPQYF	TGTGCCAGCAGCTTTCAGGGAGCGGGTGGCCCGCAGTATTTT
-	TRBV7-9	-	TRBJ1-5	CASSLETGRGPQHF	TGTGCCAGCAGCTTAGAAACAGGTCGTGGGCCCCAGCATTTT
-	TRBV7-2	-	TRBJ2-5	CASSPGVYAQETQYF	TGTGCCAGCAGCCCGGGAGTGTATGCCCAAGAGACCCAGTACTTC
-	TRBV25-1	-	TRBJ1-5	CASSESGWVQPQHF	TGTGCCAGCAGTGAATCAGGGTGGGTACAGCCCCAGCATTTT
-	TRBV5-6	-	TRBJ2-6	CASSRGLGANVLTF	TGTGCCAGCAGCCGGGGACTCGGGGCCAACGTCCTGACTTTC
-	TRBV5-6	many	TRBJ2-7	CASSLGGQGLYEQYF	TGTGCCAGCAGCTTGGGTGGACAGGGACTATACGAGCAGTACTTC
TRBD1	TRBV10-2	-	TRBJ2-3	CASTSRDRVLDTQYF	TGCGCCAGCACTTCACGGGACAGGGTTTTAGATACGCAGTATTTT
TRBD2	TRBV3-1/TRBV3-2	-	TRBJ2-2	CASSPKGGVNTGELFF	TGTGCCAGCAGCCCTAAGGGAGGGGTGAACACCGGGGAGCTGTTTTTT
TRBD2	TRBV6-4	many	TRBJ2-3	CASSPSGGADTQYF	TGTGCCAGCAGCCCTAGCGGGGGGGCCGATACGCAGTATTTT
TRBD1	TRBV4-1	few	TRBJ2-2	CASSQTGGLTGELFF	TGCGCCAGCAGCCAAACAGGGGGCCTCACCGGGGAGCTGTTTTTT
TRBD2	TRBV5-6	-	TRBJ2-1	CASRTSGGDNEQFF	TGTGCCAGCAGGACTAGCGGGGGGGACAATGAGCAGTTCTTC
TRBD2	TRBV29-1	-	TRBJ2-3	CSVERGEGIPDTQYF	TGCAGCGTTGAACGGGGGGAAGGCATCCCAGATACGCAGTATTTT
TRBD1	TRBV7-6	-	TRBJ1-1	CASRQGTNTEAFF	TGTGCCAGCAGACAGGGGACAAACACTGAAGCTTTCTTT
-	TRBV28	-	TRBJ1-5	CASRTDRTQPQHF	TGTGCCAGCAGGACTGACAGAACTCAGCCCCAGCATTTT
-	TRBV5-1	once	TRBJ2-6	CASSLRSGDSGANVLTF	TGCGCCAGCAGCTTAAGGTCAGGCGACTCTGGGGCCAACGTCCTGACTTTC
TRBD1	TRBV4-3	once	TRBJ2-7	CASSHGSGRGLSNEQYF	TGCGCCAGCAGCCACGGGTCAGGCAGGGGGCTTAGTAACGAGCAGTACTTC
TRBD1	TRBV11-1	-	TRBJ2-7	CASSFSSGGSYEQYF	TGTGCCAGCAGCTTCTCGTCAGGGGGATCCTACGAGCAGTACTTC
-	TRBV7-7	-	TRBJ2-2	CASSYTPEAGELFF	TGTGCTAGCAGCTATACACCCGAGGCCGGGGAGCTGTTTTTT
TRBD2	TRBV9	-	TRBJ2-3	CASSVDPGGAGDTQYF	TGTGCCAGCAGCGTAGACCCGGGGGGGGCGGGAGATACGCAGTATTTT
TRBD2	TRBV7-8	-	TRBJ2-3	CASSLTERGGSDTQYF	TGTGCCAGCAGCTTAACGGAGCGGGGGGGCTCAGATACGCAGTATTTT
-	TRBV2	-	TRBJ2-7	CASQETVIYEQYF	TGTGCCAGCCAGGAGACAGTAATATACGAGCAGTACTTC
-	TRBV2	-	TRBJ2-5	CACAGGLETQYF	TGTGCCTGCGCCGGGGGGCTGGAGACCCAGTACTTC
TRBD1	TRBV6-5	-	TRBJ1-3	CATKGATPGNTIYF	TGTGCCACCAAGGGGGCAACGCCCGGAAACACCATATATTTT
-	TRBV7-2	-	TRBJ2-3	CASSLSTGRDTQYF	TGTGCCAGCAGCTTGAGTACAGGGCGAGATACGCAGTATTTT
TRBD1	TRBV15	-	TRBJ2-7	CATSSSGQVAYEQYF	TGTGCCACCAGCAGCAGTGGACAGGTCGCCTACGAGCAGTACTTC
TRBD1	TRBV18	few	TRBJ2-1	CASSPDRATYNEQFF	TGTGCCAGCTCCCCCGACAGGGCCACCTACAATGAGCAGTTCTTC
TRBD2	TRBV27	-	TRBJ2-1	CASVKGPGGRNNEQFF	TGTGCCAGCGTCAAGGGTCCGGGGGGGCGTAACAATGAGCAGTTCTTC
-	TRBV15	-	TRBJ2-7	CATSRDLGSSYEQYF	TGTGCCACCAGCAGAGATCTAGGGAGTTCCTACGAGCAGTACTTC
TRBD2	TRBV27	-	TRBJ2-3	CASSLISSGGARTDTQYF	TGTGCCAGCAGTTTAATCTCAAGCGGGGGGGCCCGAACCGATACGCAGTATTTT
-	TRBV2	-	TRBJ1-1	CASSEVQQGAEAFF	TGTGCCAGCAGTGAGGTTCAACAGGGCGCTGAAGCTTTCTTT
TRBD1	TRBV5-6	few	TRBJ2-3	CASSWPGQGVDTQYF	TGTGCCAGCAGCTGGCCGGGACAGGGTGTGGATACGCAGTATTTT
-	TRBV4-1	many	TRBJ1-2	CARSHDSRENYGYTF	TGCGCCCGCAGCCACGACTCCCGGGAGAACTATGGCTACACCTTC
TRBD2	TRBV11-2	-	TRBJ2-1	CASSLDRASGEQFF	TGTGCCAGCAGCTTAGATCGGGCTAGCGGTGAGCAGTTCTTC
TRBD1	TRBV5-8	few	TRBJ2-7	CASRRRDRGTLYEQYF	TGTGCCAGCAGGCGGAGGGACAGGGGGACCCTCTACGAGCAGTACTTC
-	TRBV15	-	TRBJ2-7	CATSRDSGQGNEQYF	TGTGCCACCAGCAGAGATTCCGGCCAGGGGAACGAGCAGTACTTC
-	TRBV7-2	few	TRBJ1-1	CASSQQGFGTEAFF	TGTGCCAGCAGCCAACAGGGTTTTGGGACTGAAGCTTTCTTT
TRBD2	TRBV6-4	few	TRBJ2-3	CASRRRLADSTDTQYF	TGTGCCAGCCGGAGAAGACTAGCAGACAGCACAGATACGCAGTATTTT
TRBD2	TRBV5-1	-	TRBJ2-3	CASSLIGGRGTDTQYF	TGCGCCAGCAGCTTGATAGGCGGGAGGGGCACAGATACGCAGTATTTT
TRBD1	TRBV5-4	few	TRBJ1-2	CASSLRDRGNGYTF	TGTGCCAGCAGCTTACGGGACAGGGGGAATGGCTACACCTTC
TRBD2	TRBV7-2	-	TRBJ2-5	CASSLLGREQETQYF	TGTGCCAGCAGCTTACTCGGGAGGGAGCAAGAGACCCAGTACTTC
-	TRBV7-2	-	TRBJ1-6	CASSPGTNSPLHF	TGTGCCAGCAGCCCAGGGACAAATTCACCCCTCCACTTT
-	TRBV4-3	-	TRBJ1-1	CASSQGQGMNTEAFF	TGCGCCAGCAGCCAAGGGCAGGGGATGAACACTGAAGCTTTCTTT
-	TRBV2	-	TRBJ2-1	CASNGVGGPEQFF	TGTGCCAGCAACGGGGTGGGTGGGCCGGAGCAGTTCTTC
TRBD2	TRBV7-2	-	TRBJ2-3	CASKPGGSTDTQYF	TGTGCCAGCAAGCCGGGGGGGTCGACAGATACGCAGTATTTT
-	TRBV6-5	-	TRBJ1-6	CASSYEVYNSPLHF	TGTGCCAGCAGTTATGAGGTCTATAATTCACCCCTCCACTTT
-	TRBV11-3	-	TRBJ1-1	CASSAWGRTEAFF	TGTGCCAGCAGCGCCTGGGGGAGGACTGAAGCTTTCTTT